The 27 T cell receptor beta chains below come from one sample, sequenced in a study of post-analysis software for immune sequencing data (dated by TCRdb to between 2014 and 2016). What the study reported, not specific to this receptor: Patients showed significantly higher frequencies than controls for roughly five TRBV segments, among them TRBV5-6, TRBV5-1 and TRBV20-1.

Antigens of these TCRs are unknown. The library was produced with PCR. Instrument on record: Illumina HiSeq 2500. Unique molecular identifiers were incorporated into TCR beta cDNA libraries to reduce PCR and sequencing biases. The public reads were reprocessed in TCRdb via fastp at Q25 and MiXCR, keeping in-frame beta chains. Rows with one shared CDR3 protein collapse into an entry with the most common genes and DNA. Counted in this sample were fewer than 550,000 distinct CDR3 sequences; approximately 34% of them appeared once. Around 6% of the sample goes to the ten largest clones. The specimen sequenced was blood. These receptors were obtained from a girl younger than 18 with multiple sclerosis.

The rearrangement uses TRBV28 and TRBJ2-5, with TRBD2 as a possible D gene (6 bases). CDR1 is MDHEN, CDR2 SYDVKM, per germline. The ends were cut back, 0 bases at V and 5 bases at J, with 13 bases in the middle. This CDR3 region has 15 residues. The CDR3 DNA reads TGTGCCAGCAGTTTATGGGAGGGTACTGGGGAGACCCAGTACTTC. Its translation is CASSLWEGTGETQYF.

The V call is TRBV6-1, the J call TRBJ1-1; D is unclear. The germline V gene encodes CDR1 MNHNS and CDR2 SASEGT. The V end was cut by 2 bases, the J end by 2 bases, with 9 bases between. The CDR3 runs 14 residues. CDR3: CASSENTGNTEAFF. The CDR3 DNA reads TGTGCCAGCAGTGAAAACACGGGAAACACTGAAGCTTTCTTT.

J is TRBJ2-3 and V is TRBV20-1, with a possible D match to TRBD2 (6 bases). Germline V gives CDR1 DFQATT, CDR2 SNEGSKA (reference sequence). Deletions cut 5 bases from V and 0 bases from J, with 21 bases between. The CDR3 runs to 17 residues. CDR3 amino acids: CSAANAQGLTSTDTQYF. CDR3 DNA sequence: TGCAGTGCTGCAAACGCGCAGGGACTCACGAGCACAGATACGCAGTATTTT.

The CDR3 DNA follows: TGTGCCAGCTCACCACCGAATAAAGAATACAATGAGCAGTTCTTC. Translation: CASSPPNKEYNEQFF. The gene calls are TRBV18 and TRBJ2-1; D is undetermined. The CDR3 runs to 15 residues. Trimming stripped 0 bases from V and 4 bases from J, with 10 bases between. Germline V gene sequence: CDR1 KGHSH, CDR2 LQKENI.

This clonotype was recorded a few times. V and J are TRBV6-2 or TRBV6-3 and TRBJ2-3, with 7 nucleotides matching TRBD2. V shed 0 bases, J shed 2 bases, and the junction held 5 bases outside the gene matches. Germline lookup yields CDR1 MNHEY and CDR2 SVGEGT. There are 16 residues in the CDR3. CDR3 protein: CASSYSNGGYTDTQYF. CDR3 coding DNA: TGTGCCAGCAGTTACTCGAACGGGGGGTACACAGATACGCAGTATTTT.

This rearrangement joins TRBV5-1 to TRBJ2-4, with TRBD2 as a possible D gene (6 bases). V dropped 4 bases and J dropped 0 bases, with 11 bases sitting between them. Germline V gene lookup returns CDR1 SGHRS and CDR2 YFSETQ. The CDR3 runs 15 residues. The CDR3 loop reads CASSGGTPAKNIQYF. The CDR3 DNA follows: TGCGCCAGCAGCGGAGGGACCCCAGCCAAAAACATTCAGTACTTC.

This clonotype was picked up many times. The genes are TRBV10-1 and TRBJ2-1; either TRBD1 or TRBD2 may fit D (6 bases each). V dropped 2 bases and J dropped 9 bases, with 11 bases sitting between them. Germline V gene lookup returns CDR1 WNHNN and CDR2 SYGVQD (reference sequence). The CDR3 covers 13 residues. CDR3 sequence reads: CASSEMGGAEQFF. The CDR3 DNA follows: TGCGCCAGCAGTGAGATGGGGGGCGCTGAGCAGTTCTTC.

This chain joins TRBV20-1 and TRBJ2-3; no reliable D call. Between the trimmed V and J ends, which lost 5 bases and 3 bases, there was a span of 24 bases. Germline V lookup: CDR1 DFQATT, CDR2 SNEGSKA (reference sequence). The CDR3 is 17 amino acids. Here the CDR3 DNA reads TGCAGTGCTCCCCGTCCAGGTCTGGGCGGAGCTACAGATACGCAGTATTTT. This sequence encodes CSAPRPGLGGATDTQYF.

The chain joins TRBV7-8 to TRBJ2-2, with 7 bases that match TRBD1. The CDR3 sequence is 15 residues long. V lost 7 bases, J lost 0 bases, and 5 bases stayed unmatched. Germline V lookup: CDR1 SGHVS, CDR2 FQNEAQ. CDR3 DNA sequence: TGTGCCAGCATCGGACAGGACCCGAACACCGGGGAGCTGTTTTTT. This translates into CASIGQDPNTGELFF. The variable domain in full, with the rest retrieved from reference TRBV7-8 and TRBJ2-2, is GAGVSQSPRYKVAKRGQDVALRCDPISGHVSLFWYQQALGQGPEFLTYFQNEAQLDKSGLPSDRFFAERPEGSVSTLKIQRTQQEDSAVYLCASIGQDPNTGELFFGEGSRLTVL.

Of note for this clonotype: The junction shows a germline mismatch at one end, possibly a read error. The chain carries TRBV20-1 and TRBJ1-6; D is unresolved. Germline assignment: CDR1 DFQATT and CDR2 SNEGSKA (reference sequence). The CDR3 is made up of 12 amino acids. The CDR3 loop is CSAPDYNSPLHF. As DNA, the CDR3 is TGTAGTGCACCAGATTATAATTCACCCCTCCACTTT.

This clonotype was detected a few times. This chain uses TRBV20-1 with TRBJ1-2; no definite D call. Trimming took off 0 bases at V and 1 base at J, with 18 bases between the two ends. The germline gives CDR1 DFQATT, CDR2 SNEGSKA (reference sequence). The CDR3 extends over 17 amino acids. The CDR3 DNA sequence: TGCAGTGCTAGAGACGGGAATCTCGGTTTAGTTAACTATGGCTACACCTTC. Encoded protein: CSARDGNLGLVNYGYTF.

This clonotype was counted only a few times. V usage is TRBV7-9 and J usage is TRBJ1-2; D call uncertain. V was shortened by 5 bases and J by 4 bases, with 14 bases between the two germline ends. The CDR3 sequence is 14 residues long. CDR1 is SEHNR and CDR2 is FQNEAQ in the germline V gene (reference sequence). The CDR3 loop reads CASSQRRPIYGYTF. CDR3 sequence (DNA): TGTGCCAGCAGCCAAAGACGGCCGATCTATGGCTACACCTTC.

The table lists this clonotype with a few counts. CDR3 nucleotide sequence: TGTGCCAGCAGCCAAATCGGCGGGGGATCGGTCTACAATGAGCAGTTCTTC. Residues: CASSQIGGGSVYNEQFF. The chain is built from TRBV11-2 and TRBJ2-1, with 7 nucleotides matching TRBD2. Germline CDR1 reads SGHAT; CDR2 reads FQNNGV. The CDR3 spans 17 residues. Losses at the gene ends were 5 bases for V and 3 bases for J; bases not matched to a gene: 13.

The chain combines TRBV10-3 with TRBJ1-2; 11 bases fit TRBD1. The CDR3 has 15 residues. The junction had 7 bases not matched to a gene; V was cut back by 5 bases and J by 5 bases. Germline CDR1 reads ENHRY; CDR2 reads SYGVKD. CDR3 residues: CAISMGQGERYGYTF. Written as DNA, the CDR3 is TGTGCCATCAGTATGGGACAGGGGGAGCGTTATGGCTACACCTTC.

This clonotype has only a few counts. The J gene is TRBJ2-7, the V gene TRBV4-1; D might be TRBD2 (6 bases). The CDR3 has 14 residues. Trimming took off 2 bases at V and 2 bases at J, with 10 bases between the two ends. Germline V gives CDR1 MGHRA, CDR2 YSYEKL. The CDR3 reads CASSQRTTAYEQYF. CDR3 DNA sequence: TGCGCCAGCAGCCAACGGACTACAGCCTACGAGCAGTACTTC.

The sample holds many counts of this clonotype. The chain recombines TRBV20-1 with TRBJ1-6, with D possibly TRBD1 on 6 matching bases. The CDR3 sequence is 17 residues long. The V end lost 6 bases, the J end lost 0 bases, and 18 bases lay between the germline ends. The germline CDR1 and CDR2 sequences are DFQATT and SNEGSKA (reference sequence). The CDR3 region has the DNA TGCAGTGCCGTCCCCCAGGGGCAAGGCTCCTATAATTCACCCCTCCACTTT. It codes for CSAVPQGQGSYNSPLHF.

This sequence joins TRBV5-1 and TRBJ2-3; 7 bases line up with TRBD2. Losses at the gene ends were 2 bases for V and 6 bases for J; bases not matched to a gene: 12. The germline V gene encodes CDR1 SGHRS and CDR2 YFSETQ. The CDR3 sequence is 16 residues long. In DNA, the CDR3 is TGCGCCAGCAGCTTCCAACCACAGGCCGGGGGGGATACGCAGTATTTT. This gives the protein CASSFQPQAGGDTQYF.

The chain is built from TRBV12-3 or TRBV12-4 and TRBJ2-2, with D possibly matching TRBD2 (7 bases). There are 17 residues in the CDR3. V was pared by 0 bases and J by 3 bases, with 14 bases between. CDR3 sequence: CASSLAGRGAYTGELFF. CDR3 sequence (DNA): TGTGCCAGCAGTTTAGCAGGTCGGGGGGCTTACACCGGGGAGCTGTTTTTT.

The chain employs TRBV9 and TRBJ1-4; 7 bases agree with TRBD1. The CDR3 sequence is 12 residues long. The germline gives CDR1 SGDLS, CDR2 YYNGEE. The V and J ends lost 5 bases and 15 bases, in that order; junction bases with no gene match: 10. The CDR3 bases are TGTGCCAGCAGTCTCCGCACAGGGGAAATGTTTTTT. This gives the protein CASSLRTGEMFF.

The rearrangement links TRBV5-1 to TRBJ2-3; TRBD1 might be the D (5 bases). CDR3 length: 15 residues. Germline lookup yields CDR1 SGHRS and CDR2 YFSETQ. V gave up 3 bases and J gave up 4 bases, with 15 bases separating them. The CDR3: CASSSSPGFPDTQYF. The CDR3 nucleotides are TGCGCCAGCAGCTCGAGTCCAGGGTTCCCAGATACGCAGTATTTT.

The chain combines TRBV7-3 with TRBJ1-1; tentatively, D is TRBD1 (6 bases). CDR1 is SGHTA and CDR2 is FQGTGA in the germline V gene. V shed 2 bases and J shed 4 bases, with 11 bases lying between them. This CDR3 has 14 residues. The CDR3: CASSLVQGSTEAFF. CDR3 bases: TGTGCCAGCAGCTTAGTCCAGGGGAGCACTGAAGCTTTCTTT.

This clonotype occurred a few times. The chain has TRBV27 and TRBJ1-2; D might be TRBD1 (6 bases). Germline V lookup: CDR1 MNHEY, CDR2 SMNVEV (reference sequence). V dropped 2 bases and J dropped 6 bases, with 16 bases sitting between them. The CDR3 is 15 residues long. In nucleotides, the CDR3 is TGTGCCAGCAGTTTAGGAGGCAGGGGACGTAATGGCTACACCTTC. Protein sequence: CASSLGGRGRNGYTF.

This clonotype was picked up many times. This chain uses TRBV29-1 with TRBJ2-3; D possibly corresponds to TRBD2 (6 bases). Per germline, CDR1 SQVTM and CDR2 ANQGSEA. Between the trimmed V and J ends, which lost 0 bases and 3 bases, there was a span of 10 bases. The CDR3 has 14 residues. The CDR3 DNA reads TGCAGCGTTGAAGATCCTGGGGGGACAGATACGCAGTATTTT. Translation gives CSVEDPGGTDTQYF.

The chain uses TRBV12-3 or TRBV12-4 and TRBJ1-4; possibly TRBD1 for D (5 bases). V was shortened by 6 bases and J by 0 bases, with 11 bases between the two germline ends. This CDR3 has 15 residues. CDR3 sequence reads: CASRRDVSTNEKLFF. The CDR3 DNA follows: TGTGCCAGCAGGCGGGACGTATCAACTAATGAAAAACTGTTTTTT.

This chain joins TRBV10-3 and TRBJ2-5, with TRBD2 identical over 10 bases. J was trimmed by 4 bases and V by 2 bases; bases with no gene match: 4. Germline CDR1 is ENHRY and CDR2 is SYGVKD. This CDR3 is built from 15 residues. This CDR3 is CAISEASGGGETQYF. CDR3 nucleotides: TGTGCCATCAGTGAGGCTAGCGGGGGAGGAGAGACCCAGTACTTC.

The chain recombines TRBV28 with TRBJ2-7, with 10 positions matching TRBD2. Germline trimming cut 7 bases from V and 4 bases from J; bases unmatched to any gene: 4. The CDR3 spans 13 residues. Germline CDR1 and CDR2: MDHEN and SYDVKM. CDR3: CASKGLAKYEQYF. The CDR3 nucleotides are TGTGCCAGCAAGGGACTAGCGAAGTACGAGCAGTACTTC.

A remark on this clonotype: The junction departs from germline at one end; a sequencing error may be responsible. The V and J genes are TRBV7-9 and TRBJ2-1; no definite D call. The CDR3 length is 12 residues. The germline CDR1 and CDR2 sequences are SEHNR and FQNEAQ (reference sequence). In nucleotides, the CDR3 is TGTGCCAGCAGCTTAGAATACAATGAGCAGGTCTTC. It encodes CASSLEYNEQVF.